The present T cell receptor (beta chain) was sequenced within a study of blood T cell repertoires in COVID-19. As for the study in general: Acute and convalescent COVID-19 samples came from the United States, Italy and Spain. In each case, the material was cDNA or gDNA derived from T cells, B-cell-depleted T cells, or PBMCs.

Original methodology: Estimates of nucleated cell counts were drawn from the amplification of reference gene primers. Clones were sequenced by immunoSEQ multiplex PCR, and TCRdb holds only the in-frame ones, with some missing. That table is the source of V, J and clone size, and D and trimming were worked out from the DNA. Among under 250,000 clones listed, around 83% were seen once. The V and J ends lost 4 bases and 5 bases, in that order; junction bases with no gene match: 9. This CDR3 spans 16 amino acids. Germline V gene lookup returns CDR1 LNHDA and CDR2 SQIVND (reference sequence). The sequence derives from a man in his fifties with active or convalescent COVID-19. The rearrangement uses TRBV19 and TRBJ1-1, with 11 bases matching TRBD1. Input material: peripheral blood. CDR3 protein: CASSTRDRGGLTEAFF. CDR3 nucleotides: TGTGCCAGTAGTACCCGGGACAGGGGGGGTTTAACTGAAGCTTTCTTT.